This T cell receptor beta chain was identified in a study of cytomegalovirus exposure and HLA in healthy donors. The study, taken as a whole, reports: The authors confirmed in vitro that a few CMV-associated chains were specific for CMV antigens.

TCRdb keeps only in-frame clones here, not all; method: immunoSEQ multiplex PCR. The sample consists of fewer than 120,000 clones, roughly 89% of them appearing once. V was pared by 7 bases and J by 2 bases, with 16 bases between. CDR3 length: 15 amino acids. Germline assignment: CDR1 MDHEN and CDR2 SYDVKM. As to this clone: Its antigen is currently unknown.

J is TRBJ2-3 and V is TRBV28; D remains unclear. The specimen sequenced was PBMCs. This clonotype was obtained from a woman in her late teens or twenties in good health and CMV-seronegative. The CDR3 DNA sequence: TGTGCCAGCACCCCCCAAGGCAGCGCCACAGATACGCAGTATTTT. It translates to CASTPQGSATDTQYF. Using reference TRBV28 and TRBJ2-3 for the parts outside the CDR3, the full variable domain is DVKVTQSSRYLVKRTGEKVFLECVQDMDHENMFWYRQDPGLGLRLIYFSYDVKMKEKGDIPEGYSVSREKKERFSLILESASTNQTSMYLCASTPQGSATDTQYFGPGTRLTVL.